The 13 T cell receptor beta chains given below trace back to one sample, sequenced in a study of blood T cells in healthy people across ages. Through a sample-barcoded 5' primer and a J-beta primer mix, a second PCR was run for about 7 to 12 cycles. TCRdb re-derived calls from the 5' RACE reads in MiXCR, one entry per CDR3 protein. The repertoire has 800,000 or so distinct CDR3 sequences, about 59% of them found once; the top ten carry about a quarter. Sequencing was done on a sample of blood. The receptors were sampled from a man aged 30 to 39 in good health.

The V gene is TRBV20-1, the J gene TRBJ2-7; TRBD2 agrees at 7 bases. CDR3 length: 15 residues. The V gene end was trimmed by 6 bases and the J gene end by 3 bases; junction bases not matched to a gene: 14. The germline V gene encodes CDR1 DFQATT and CDR2 SNEGSKA (reference sequence). The CDR3 DNA reads as TGCAGTGCCAGAAAAGGCTGGGAGGGCTACTACGAGCAGTACTTC. The encoded protein is CSARKGWEGYYEQYF.

In its sample, this clonotype was seen a few times. The chain uses TRBV4-1 and TRBJ2-5; no firm D call. Trimming pared 0 bases from V and 4 bases from J, leaving 9 bases between. The CDR3 contains 14 residues. CDR1 MGHRA and CDR2 YSYEKL come from the germline V gene. CDR3: CASSQEGNSETQYF. In DNA, the CDR3 is TGCGCCAGCAGCCAAGAGGGAAATTCAGAGACCCAGTACTTC.

The chain carries TRBV9 and TRBJ2-1; 7 positions agree with TRBD2. The CDR3 has 17 amino acids. From germline, CDR1 is SGDLS and CDR2 YYNGEE. J lost 7 bases, V lost 2 bases, and 15 bases had no gene match. CDR3 loop: CASSVDYWAGERNEQFF. CDR3 bases: TGTGCCAGCAGCGTTGATTATTGGGCGGGGGAGAGAAATGAGCAGTTCTTC.

This clonotype was seen repeatedly, ten times or more. The V call is TRBV6-1, the J call TRBJ2-6; TRBD1 agrees at 8 bases. V dropped 10 bases and J dropped 2; count of bases not matched to a gene: 4. This CDR3 region has 14 residues. The germline CDR1 and CDR2 sequences are MNHNS and SASEGT. The CDR3 is CATRQGTGANVLTF. In nucleotides, the CDR3 is TGTGCCACCAGACAGGGGACTGGGGCCAACGTCCTGACTTTC.

This clonotype was detected only a few times. This sequence joins TRBV6-5 and TRBJ2-3; D gene unclear. Germline lookup yields CDR1 MNHEY and CDR2 SVGAGI. CDR3 length equals 11 residues. Deletions cut 2 bases from V and 7 bases from J, with 4 bases between. In DNA, the CDR3 is TGTGCCAGCAGTTACGGCAATACGCAGTATTTT. This translates into CASSYGNTQYF.

The rearrangement joins TRBV5-5 to TRBJ2-7; D not resolved. Germline assignment: CDR1 SGHKS and CDR2 YYEKEE (reference sequence). CDR3 length: 13 residues. V was pared by 7 bases and J by 0 bases, with 11 bases between. This CDR3 reads CASLGTLSYEQYF. The CDR3 nucleotides read TGTGCCAGCCTTGGAACTCTCTCCTACGAGCAGTACTTC.

This sequence joins TRBV20-1 and TRBJ1-6, with 7 bases fitting TRBD1. With V trimmed by 5 bases and J by 6 bases, 10 bases remained unmatched. Germline V lookup: CDR1 DFQATT, CDR2 SNEGSKA (reference sequence). This CDR3 is 15 amino acids long. CDR3 region: CSAPMTGIGNSPLHF. For the CDR3, the DNA is TGCAGTGCTCCTATGACAGGGATAGGTAATTCACCCCTCCACTTT.

Many counts were recorded for this clonotype. The V and J genes are TRBV7-2 and TRBJ2-7; D gene uncertain. V was pared by 6 bases and J by 3 bases, with 6 bases between. The CDR3 has 11 residues. From germline, CDR1 is SGHTA and CDR2 FQGNSA. CDR3 loop: CASSDRYEQYF. In DNA form, the CDR3 reads TGTGCCAGCAGTGACCGCTACGAGCAGTACTTC.

Concerning this clonotype: The junction shows a germline mismatch at one end, possibly a read error. The chain is built from TRBV3-1 and TRBJ2-7; TRBD1 matches at 8 bases. The CDR3 loop spans 15 amino acids. CDR1 is LGHDT and CDR2 is YNNKEL in the germline V gene (reference sequence). This chain's CDR3 is CASSKDGQGAYEQYF. Written as DNA, the CDR3 is TGTGCCAGCAGCAAAGATGGCCAGGGGGCATACGAGCAGTACTTC.

This clonotype was observed a single time. This chain connects TRBV2 to TRBJ2-1, with D perhaps matching TRBD2 (5 bases). CDR1 and CDR2 from the germline V gene are SNHLY and FYNNEI. This CDR3 is 15 amino acids long. The V gene lost 6 bases and the J gene lost 3 bases, with 15 bases spanning the gap. The CDR3 is CASSTAWTDYNEQFF. Written as DNA, the CDR3 is TGTGCCAGCAGCACCGCCTGGACTGACTACAATGAGCAGTTCTTC.

The chain has TRBV4-3 and TRBJ2-4, with D possibly TRBD2 on 5 matching bases. The V and J ends lost 8 bases and 0 bases respectively, with 20 bases between them. This CDR3 has 17 amino acids. The germline V gene encodes CDR1 LGHNA and CDR2 YSLEER. CDR3: CASSEGLSLLAKNIQYF. The DNA of the CDR3 is TGCGCCAGCTCAGAGGGCCTAAGTCTCTTAGCCAAAAACATTCAGTACTTC.

The rearrangement uses TRBV7-9 and TRBJ1-2; perhaps TRBD1 as D (5 bases). The CDR3 sequence is 15 residues long. In germline, CDR1 is SEHNR, CDR2 FQNEAQ (reference sequence). V lost 0 bases to trimming and J lost 4 bases, with 12 bases between them. The CDR3 loop is CASSLAGTSSYGYTF. Here the CDR3 DNA reads TGTGCCAGCAGCTTAGCCGGGACCTCTAGCTATGGCTACACCTTC.

This chain joins TRBV20-1 and TRBJ2-7; 8 positions agree with TRBD2. The CDR3 contains 14 residues. Germline assignment: CDR1 DFQATT and CDR2 SNEGSKA (reference sequence). Trimming took 6 bases from V and 0 from J; bases not matched to a gene: 7. The CDR3 loop reads CSAPSAGASYEQYF. In DNA form, the CDR3 reads TGCAGTGCCCCCTCAGCGGGGGCCTCCTACGAGCAGTACTTC.